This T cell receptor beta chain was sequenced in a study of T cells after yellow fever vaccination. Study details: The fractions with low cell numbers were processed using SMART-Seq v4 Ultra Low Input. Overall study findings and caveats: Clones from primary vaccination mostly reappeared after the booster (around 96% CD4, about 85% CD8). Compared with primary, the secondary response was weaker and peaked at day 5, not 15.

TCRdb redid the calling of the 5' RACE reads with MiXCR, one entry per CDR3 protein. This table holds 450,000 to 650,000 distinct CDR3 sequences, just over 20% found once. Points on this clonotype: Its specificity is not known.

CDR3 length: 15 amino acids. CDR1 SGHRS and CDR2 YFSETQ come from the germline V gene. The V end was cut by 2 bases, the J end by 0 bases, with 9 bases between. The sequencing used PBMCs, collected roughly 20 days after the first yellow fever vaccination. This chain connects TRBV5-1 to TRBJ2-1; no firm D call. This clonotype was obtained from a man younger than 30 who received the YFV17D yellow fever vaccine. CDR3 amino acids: CASSFDTSSYNEQFF. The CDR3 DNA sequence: TGCGCCAGCAGCTTTGACACCAGCTCCTACAATGAGCAGTTCTTC.